This T cell receptor (beta chain) was sequenced during a study of vaccination and CD4 T cells after COVID-19. As for the study in general: No peptide, an HIV-1 Nef pool, or a CEFX pool was what each control culture received.

The CDR3 length is 14 residues. Germline lookup yields CDR1 MNHNS and CDR2 SASEGT. The ends were cut back, 5 bases at V and 7 bases at J, with 18 bases in the middle. This clonotype has just a few counts. The antigen remains undetermined. The Oncomine TCR Beta short-read assay sequenced DNA from cultured CD4+ T cells. It was cultured CD4+ T cells from which genomic DNA was extracted. MiXCR, applied by TCRdb to the PCR reads, yields one record per CDR3 protein. The sample has roughly 9,000 distinct CDR3 sequences, 33% seen once. Treatment meaning: 10-day PBMC culture with coronavirus spike peptide pools or control peptides (ViraFEST assay). Gathered ahead of the COVID-19 pandemic (2011-2018) were the CD4+ T cells of the unexposed donor.

The chain links TRBV6-1 to TRBJ2-7; TRBD2 might be the D (6 bases). Sample: CD4+ T cells from blood, cultured in vitro. The source of this sequence is a human donor in good health. CDR3 protein: CASSPRGSAGEQYF. CDR3 nucleotide sequence: TGTGCCAGCAGTCCCCGTGGGTCCGCGGGGGAGCAGTACTTC.